Shown below are 27 T cell receptor beta chains from a single sample sequenced in a study of T cell repertoires in cytomegalovirus infection. TCRdb re-called the reads through MiXCR, storing one row per CDR3 protein. This table holds around 130,000 distinct CDR3 sequences, roughly a quarter found once. Their cognate antigens are unknown. Sequenced sample: PBMCs, sequenced either directly or after in vitro stimulation (not recorded which). These receptors all come from a human donor in good health (CMV status not recorded). Some clones in this sample may be carry-over from other donors' samples.

The chain combines TRBV29-1 with TRBJ2-5; 8 nucleotides align to TRBD1. CDR3 length: 13 amino acids. Germline lookup yields CDR1 SQVTM and CDR2 ANQGSEA. The V gene end was trimmed by 6 bases and the J gene end by 4 bases; junction bases not matched to a gene: 7. The CDR3 DNA sequence: TGCAGCGTCAAGGGACAGGCCCTAGAGACCCAGTACTTC. Residues: CSVKGQALETQYF.

The CDR3 DNA reads as TGTGCCAGCAGTTTAGGATACAGGGACGGTGGGTACTTC. Encoded protein: CASSLGYRDGGYF. The chain links TRBV12-3 or TRBV12-4 to TRBJ2-7, with a possible D match to TRBD1 (6 bases). V was clipped by 1 base and J by 12 bases, with 16 bases between them. The CDR3 spans 13 residues.

This clonotype was counted ten times or more. The J gene is TRBJ2-5, the V gene TRBV20-1, with 12 bases fitting TRBD2. CDR1 and CDR2 (germline): DFQATT, SNEGSKA (reference sequence). The CDR3 covers 17 residues. After removal of 3 bases from V and 5 bases from J, the junction contained 13 bases not matched to a gene. Here the CDR3 reads CSASRLAGGQDRETQYF. As DNA, the CDR3 is TGCAGTGCTAGTCGGCTAGCGGGAGGGCAGGACCGGGAGACCCAGTACTTC.

This chain links TRBV12-3 or TRBV12-4 with TRBJ2-3, with 14 bases lining up with TRBD2. After removal of 6 bases from V and 3 bases from J, the junction contained 5 bases not matched to a gene. The CDR3 contains 16 residues. CDR3 amino acids: CASRGLAGVATDTQYF. DNA of the CDR3: TGTGCCAGCAGGGGACTAGCGGGAGTAGCGACAGATACGCAGTATTTT.

This clonotype was detected only a few times. This chain uses TRBV6-2 or TRBV6-3 with TRBJ2-4; either TRBD1 or TRBD2 may fit D (5 bases each). V lost 7 bases to trimming and J lost 7 bases, with 17 bases between them. CDR1 and CDR2 (germline): MNHEY, SVGEGT. The CDR3 length is 14 residues. In DNA form, the CDR3 reads TGTGCCAGCAACTCTATGGGACCCCACAACATTCAGTACTTC. The encoded protein is CASNSMGPHNIQYF.

The chain uses TRBV20-1 and TRBJ2-1; 11 bases are a match to TRBD2. The germline CDR1 and CDR2 sequences are DFQATT and SNEGSKA (reference sequence). The CDR3 totals 14 residues. V dropped 7 bases and J dropped 10; count of bases not matched to a gene: 12. Here the CDR3 DNA reads TGCAGTGGGAGACTAGCGGGGAGCTCATTGGAGCAGTTCTTC. It codes for CSGRLAGSSLEQFF.

This chain connects TRBV6-6 to TRBJ2-1, with TRBD2 identical over 13 bases. The CDR3 runs 16 residues. V gave up 2 bases and J gave up 9 bases; unmatched junction bases: 7. CDR1 and CDR2 (germline): MNHNY, SVGAGI (reference sequence). This CDR3 reads CASSYPTSGRAFEQFF. DNA of the CDR3: TGTGCCAGCAGTTACCCTACTAGCGGGAGGGCCTTTGAGCAGTTCTTC.

The V and J genes are TRBV19 and TRBJ1-2; D may be TRBD1 (5 bases). Deletions cut 5 bases from V and 4 bases from J, with 14 bases between. The CDR3 loop spans 14 amino acids. From germline, CDR1 is LNHDA and CDR2 SQIVND (reference sequence). The CDR3, as DNA: TGTGCCAGTAGTCCCGAGACAGTCCGCTATGGCTACACCTTC. It specifies CASSPETVRYGYTF.

The chain links TRBV11-2 to TRBJ2-1; D gene uncertain. The ends were cut back, 5 bases at V and 3 bases at J, with 17 bases in the middle. CDR3 size: 16 residues. The germline gives CDR1 SGHAT, CDR2 FQNNGV. CDR3 sequence: CASSPFTMALYNEQFF. The CDR3 region has the DNA TGTGCCAGCAGCCCATTTACGATGGCCCTCTACAATGAGCAGTTCTTC.

In its sample, this clonotype was seen many times. CDR3 amino acids: CASSTLPGAEQFF. The DNA of the CDR3 is TGTGCCAGCAGCACCTTGCCGGGGGCCGAGCAGTTCTTC. The V and J genes are TRBV7-9 and TRBJ2-1; the D gene could be TRBD1 or TRBD2 (6 bases each). This CDR3 comprises 13 residues. Germline CDR1 reads SEHNR; CDR2 reads FQNEAQ (reference sequence). V dropped 5 bases and J dropped 10 bases, with 15 bases sitting between them.

There are a few counts of this clonotype. The gene calls are TRBV27 and TRBJ2-1; D ambiguous. Germline V gives CDR1 MNHEY, CDR2 SMNVEV (reference sequence). The CDR3 runs to 11 residues. Trimming left V 9 bases short and J 6 bases short, with 9 bases between. The CDR3 spells CASSDGNEQFF. The CDR3 DNA sequence: TGTGCCAGTTCGGACGGCAATGAGCAGTTCTTC.

This clonotype was observed a few times. V and J are TRBV7-8 and TRBJ1-4; D gene ambiguous. CDR1 is SGHVS, CDR2 FQNEAQ, per germline. The CDR3 runs to 16 residues. V gave up 5 bases and J gave up 0 bases, with 13 bases separating them. CDR3 DNA sequence: TGTGCCAGCAGCATGAAGAATCTTGCAACTAATGAAAAACTGTTTTTT. It encodes CASSMKNLATNEKLFF.

This sequence joins TRBV25-1 and TRBJ2-2; 16 bases agree with TRBD2. The CDR3 covers 19 residues. The V gene end was trimmed by 2 bases and the J gene end by 4 bases; junction bases not matched to a gene: 7. Germline V gene data show CDR1 as MGHDK and CDR2 as SYGVNS. CDR3 amino acids: CASSENPGLAGGFTGELFF. Written as DNA, the CDR3 is TGTGCCAGCAGTGAAAACCCGGGACTAGCGGGAGGGTTCACCGGGGAGCTGTTTTTT.

This clonotype was found a few times. The genes are TRBV6-4 and TRBJ1-5; TRBD1 might be the D (5 bases). The CDR3 runs 13 residues. Germline values: CDR1 MRHNA, CDR2 SNTAGT. V dropped 3 bases and J dropped 3 bases, with 6 bases sitting between them. The DNA for the CDR3 is TGTGCCAGCAGTGAGGACAACAATCAGCCCCAGCATTTT. Its translation: CASSEDNNQPQHF.

The CDR3 DNA sequence: TGTGCCAGCAGCTCAATAGCGGGAGGGCCAGGGGATGAGCAGTTCTTC. This sequence encodes CASSSIAGGPGDEQFF. This chain uses TRBV7-9 with TRBJ2-1, with 11 bases identical to TRBD2. Germline CDR1 and CDR2: SEHNR and FQNEAQ (reference sequence). The CDR3 runs 16 residues. Trimming took 4 bases from V and 8 from J; bases not matched to a gene: 10.

At least ten counts were recorded for this clonotype. V usage is TRBV7-8 and J usage is TRBJ1-5, with 7 bases fitting TRBD1. Germline CDR1 SGHVS, CDR2 FQNEAQ. Trimming at V came to 5 bases and at J to 2 bases, leaving 6 bases not matched to a gene. The CDR3 extends over 15 amino acids. CDR3 residues: CASSLDRVGNQPQHF. CDR3 nucleotides: TGTGCCAGCAGCCTCGACAGGGTGGGCAATCAGCCCCAGCATTTT.

This sequence joins TRBV20-1 and TRBJ2-5; 14 nucleotides agree with TRBD2. V dropped 6 bases and J dropped 1; count of bases not matched to a gene: 7. The length of the CDR3 is 16 residues. Germline V lookup: CDR1 DFQATT, CDR2 SNEGSKA (reference sequence). The CDR3 is CSAAGTSGSRQETQYF. Here the CDR3 DNA reads TGCAGTGCCGCCGGGACTAGCGGGAGCCGCCAAGAGACCCAGTACTTC.

V gene TRBV6-1 combines with J gene TRBJ1-1; D not resolved. Trimming took 5 bases from V and 3 from J, leaving 19 bases between them. In germline, CDR1 is MNHNS, CDR2 SASEGT. The CDR3 is made up of 16 amino acids. CDR3 in DNA: TGTGCCAGCAGTCCCGGGCCCTATGGGGTATACACTGAAGCTTTCTTT. It encodes CASSPGPYGVYTEAFF.

This clonotype has only a few counts. The chain uses TRBV5-1 and TRBJ1-2; no definite D call. V gave up 4 bases and J gave up 3 bases, with 10 bases separating them. The CDR3 consists of 13 residues. Germline loops: CDR1 SGHRS, CDR2 YFSETQ. As DNA, the CDR3 is TGCGCCAGCAGCGGAATGCCCGACTATGGCTACACCTTC. Amino acids: CASSGMPDYGYTF.

The sample holds many counts of this clonotype. This chain links TRBV4-3 with TRBJ2-1, with 8 positions matching TRBD2. CDR3 length: 19 amino acids. Germline V CDR1 and CDR2: LGHNA, YSLEER. V was clipped by 1 base and J by 2 bases; unmatched bases: 13. CDR3: CASSQGALAAGAAYNEQFF. CDR3 nucleotides: TGCGCCAGCAGCCAAGGCGCCCTTGCAGCGGGAGCGGCCTACAATGAGCAGTTCTTC.

The V gene is TRBV3-1, the J gene TRBJ1-2, with D possibly matching TRBD1 (5 bases). The CDR3 length is 14 residues. Trimming removed 1 base from V and 4 bases from J, with 10 bases in between. Germline V gene lookup returns CDR1 LGHDT and CDR2 YNNKEL (reference sequence). The CDR3 loop reads CASSQVEGTYGYTF. In DNA, the CDR3 is TGTGCCAGCAGCCAAGTGGAGGGGACCTATGGCTACACCTTC.

This clonotype was seen repeatedly, ten times or more. V usage is TRBV28 and J usage is TRBJ1-6; 8 nucleotides align to TRBD1. J lost 7 bases, V lost 6 bases, and 2 bases had no gene match. The CDR3 sequence is 13 residues long. Germline CDR1 MDHEN, CDR2 SYDVKM. The CDR3 protein is CASRAGGNSPLHF. The DNA for the CDR3 is TGTGCCAGCAGGGCAGGGGGCAATTCACCCCTCCACTTT.

The J gene is TRBJ1-5, the V gene TRBV27, with 7 bases lining up with TRBD1. CDR3 length equals 18 residues. The V segment lost 4 bases and the J segment 2 bases; nucleotides outside the gene matches: 14. Germline assignment: CDR1 MNHEY and CDR2 SMNVEV (reference sequence). The CDR3 is CASSSHRTGGWGNQPQHF. The CDR3 bases are TGTGCCAGCAGTTCACACCGGACAGGAGGGTGGGGCAATCAGCCCCAGCATTTT.

This clonotype was recorded a few times. The gene calls are TRBV7-9 and TRBJ1-1; no reliable D call. With 6 bases removed from V and 0 bases from J, the gap between germline ends came to 8 bases. The germline CDR1 and CDR2 sequences are SEHNR and FQNEAQ (reference sequence). The CDR3 extends over 13 amino acids. The CDR3 loop reads CASSPSLNTEAFF. The CDR3 DNA is TGTGCCAGCAGTCCTAGCCTGAACACTGAAGCTTTCTTT.

The V call is TRBV5-1, the J call TRBJ2-5; 7 bases align to TRBD1. The CDR3 sequence is 15 residues long. Germline CDR1 reads SGHRS; CDR2 reads YFSETQ. The trim removed 1 base at V and 3 bases at J, leaving 6 bases unmatched. This CDR3 reads CASSLTGTEEETQYF. The CDR3 DNA follows: TGCGCCAGCAGCTTGACCGGGACAGAGGAAGAGACCCAGTACTTC.

The chain has TRBV20-1 and TRBJ2-4, with D maybe TRBD2 (6 bases). This CDR3 contains 13 residues. V gave up 6 bases and J gave up 1 base, with 10 bases separating them. Germline assignment: CDR1 DFQATT and CDR2 SNEGSKA (reference sequence). In nucleotides, the CDR3 is TGCAGTGCGGAGGAGGGGGCCAAAAACATTCAGTACTTC. Translated: CSAEEGAKNIQYF.

This clonotype was counted at least ten times. This rearrangement joins TRBV6-2 or TRBV6-3 to TRBJ2-7; 14 nucleotides line up with TRBD2. J was trimmed by 0 bases and V by 2 bases; bases with no gene match: 6. Germline-derived CDR1 and CDR2 are MNHEY and SVGEGT. The CDR3 covers 18 residues. The CDR3 here is CASSYAGTSGGSSYEQYV. DNA of the CDR3: TGTGCCAGCAGTTACGCCGGGACTAGCGGGGGAAGCTCCTACGAGCAGTACGTC.